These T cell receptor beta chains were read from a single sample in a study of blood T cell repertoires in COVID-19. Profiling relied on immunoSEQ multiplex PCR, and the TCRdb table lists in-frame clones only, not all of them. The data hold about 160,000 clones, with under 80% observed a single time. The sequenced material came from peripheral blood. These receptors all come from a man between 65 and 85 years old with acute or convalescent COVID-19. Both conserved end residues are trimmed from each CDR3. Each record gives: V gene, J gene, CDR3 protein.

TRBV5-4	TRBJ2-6	ASSLVWMTGVGANVLT
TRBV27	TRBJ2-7	ASSPRTGYEQY
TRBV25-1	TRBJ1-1	ASSDRDRGDTEAF
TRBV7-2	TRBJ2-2	ASSLGLAFFTGELF
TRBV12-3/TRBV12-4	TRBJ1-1	ASSRRVDTEAF
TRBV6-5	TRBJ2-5	ASSYGTGASRETQY
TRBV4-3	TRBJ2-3	ASSQGTGATDTQY
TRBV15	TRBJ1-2	ATSHAGTGVYGYT
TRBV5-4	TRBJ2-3	ASSLSPGQGLTDTQY
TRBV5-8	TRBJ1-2	ASSWTALGYGYT
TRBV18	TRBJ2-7	ASSPGLAVTYEQY
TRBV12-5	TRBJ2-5	ASGHRGLDQETQY
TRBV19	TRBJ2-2	ASSMVGGNTGELF
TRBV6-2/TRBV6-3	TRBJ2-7	ASSYYGSSYEQY
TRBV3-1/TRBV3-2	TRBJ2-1	ASSQDMAGPLLVQF
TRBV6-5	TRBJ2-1	ASSPDSRLHNEQF
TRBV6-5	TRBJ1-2	ASNLGQGDGYT
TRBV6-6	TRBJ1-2	ASRPGRRGDYGYT
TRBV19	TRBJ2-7	ASSIDLSVSYEQY
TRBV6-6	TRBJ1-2	ASSYFTGNYGYT
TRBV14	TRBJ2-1	ASSPLRLAINEQF
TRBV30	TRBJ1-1	ALAGVTEAF
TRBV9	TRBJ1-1	ASSTPGTGKGNTEAF
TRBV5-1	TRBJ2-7	ASSLVAGGPYEQY
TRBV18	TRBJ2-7	ASSYRSGEQY
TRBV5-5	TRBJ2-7	ASSLERAGFYEQY
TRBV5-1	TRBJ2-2	ASRHPGLAGELF
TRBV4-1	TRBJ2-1	ASSQLQGNEQF
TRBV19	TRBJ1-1	ASSIQDREKAF
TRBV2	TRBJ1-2	ASNGQIYGYT
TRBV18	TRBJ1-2	ASSGTDYGYT
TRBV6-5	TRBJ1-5	ASKAVILDQPQH
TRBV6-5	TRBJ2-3	AGGWLSTDTQY
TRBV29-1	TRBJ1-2	SSNTGNYGYT
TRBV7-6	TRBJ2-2	ASSLDAGTGELF
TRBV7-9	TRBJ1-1	ASARLEEAF